Each of the 26 T cell receptor beta chains below was sequenced from the same sample in a study of cytomegalovirus exposure and HLA in healthy donors. Amplification used 60 Vbeta primers and 13 Jbeta primers. The assay was immunoSEQ multiplex PCR, and TCRdb's table has in-frame clones only and misses some. The repertoire holds about 160,000 clones, with roughly 84% as singletons. Sequenced sample: PBMCs. These receptors were taken from a woman aged 18-30 years in good health and CMV-seronegative.

This clone was seen once. The chain joins TRBV6-1 to TRBJ1-5; the D gene is possibly TRBD1 (5 bases). This CDR3 contains 13 residues. Trimming cost V 1 base and J 6 bases, with 7 bases left between them. CDR1 is MNHNS, CDR2 SASEGT, per germline. This CDR3 is CASSEGGPQPQHF. The CDR3, as DNA: TGTGCCAGCAGTGAAGGGGGCCCTCAGCCCCAGCATTTT.

This clone was found a few times. The chain uses TRBV6-5 and TRBJ1-3; weak D call: TRBD1 (6 bases). The V gene's germline CDR1 is MNHEY and CDR2 SVGAGI. V was clipped by 6 bases and J by 4 bases, with 13 bases between them. The CDR3 consists of 14 residues. The CDR3 loop reads CASSRGGGGNTIYF. For the CDR3, the DNA is TGTGCCAGCAGCAGGGGAGGGGGGGGAAACACCATATATTTT.

The J gene is TRBJ1-2, the V gene TRBV5-1, with D uncertain. The CDR3 has 15 amino acids. Germline CDR1 reads SGHRS; CDR2 reads YFSETQ. Trimming removed 0 bases from V and 6 bases from J, with 15 bases in between. The chain's CDR3 is CASSLGWGARDGYTF. The CDR3, as DNA: TGCGCCAGCAGCTTGGGTTGGGGAGCTCGGGATGGCTACACCTTC.

This clone was recorded once. This chain links TRBV6-4 with TRBJ2-6; 10 bases align to TRBD1. This CDR3 region has 16 residues. Per germline, CDR1 MRHNA and CDR2 SNTAGT. V was pared by 5 bases and J by 1 base, with 2 bases of the junction left unmatched. The CDR3 region is CASSRDRGSGANVLTF. The CDR3, as DNA: TGTGCCAGCAGTCGGGACAGGGGATCTGGGGCCAACGTCCTGACTTTC.

The genes are TRBV5-8 and TRBJ2-5; 13 nucleotides line up with TRBD2. The CDR3 has 16 residues. With V trimmed by 4 bases and J by 4 bases, 7 bases remained unmatched. Germline CDR1 reads SGHTS; CDR2 reads YDEGEE. The CDR3 is CASSLLTSGGRETQYF. CDR3 sequence (DNA): TGTGCCAGCAGCCTCTTGACTAGCGGGGGGCGAGAGACCCAGTACTTC. Full variable domain (rest looked up from reference TRBV5-8 and TRBJ2-5): EAGVTQSPTHLIKTRGQQATLRCSPISGHTSVYWYQQALGLGLQFLLWYDEGEERNRGNFPPRFSGRQFPNYSSELNVNALELEDSALYLCASSLLTSGGRETQYFGPGTRLLVL.

V and J are TRBV2 and TRBJ2-5; D is possibly TRBD2 (5 bases). The last part of the DNA fits TRBJ2-7 better; the J call may be wrong. Germline V CDR1 and CDR2: SNHLY, FYNNEI. The CDR3 is made up of 14 amino acids. As DNA, the CDR3 is TGTGCCAGCAGTGAAGTACCGGGAAACTACGAGCAGTACTTC. Its protein product is CASSEVPGNYEQYF.

The chain recombines TRBV5-4 with TRBJ1-1; a possible D gene is TRBD1 (5 bases). The CDR3 length is 13 residues. V was pared by 8 bases and J by 1 base, with 12 bases between. Germline CDR1 SGHNT, CDR2 YYREEE (reference sequence). The CDR3 bases are TGTGCCAGGGGGCGAAGGCCGAACACTGAAGCTTTCTTT. Translated, it gives CARGRRPNTEAFF.

The rearrangement joins TRBV7-9 to TRBJ2-5; 8 nucleotides line up with TRBD1. V gave up 4 bases and J gave up 4 bases; unmatched junction bases: 2. The CDR3 is made up of 13 amino acids. Germline V gives CDR1 SEHNR, CDR2 FQNEAQ (reference sequence). CDR3 sequence reads: CASSSRGPETQYF. CDR3 bases: TGTGCCAGCAGCTCCAGGGGGCCAGAGACCCAGTACTTC.

The rearrangement joins TRBV5-1 to TRBJ1-1; a weak D match, TRBD1 (5 bases). The V and J ends lost 5 bases and 5 bases respectively, with 13 bases between them. CDR3 size: 13 residues. Germline CDR1 and CDR2: SGHRS and YFSETQ. CDR3 in amino acids: CASSSTVETEAFF. For the CDR3, the DNA is TGCGCCAGCAGTTCGACAGTAGAGACTGAAGCTTTCTTT.

The J gene is TRBJ1-1, the V gene TRBV5-1; TRBD1 matches at 8 bases. CDR3 length: 17 amino acids. The germline gives CDR1 SGHRS, CDR2 YFSETQ. V lost 5 bases and J lost 5; bases outside the gene matches: 17. The CDR3 DNA follows: TGCGCCAGCAGTAACCGGACAGGGTTGAATTTTTTGACTGAAGCTTTCTTT. Amino acids: CASSNRTGLNFLTEAFF.

The chain has TRBV30 and TRBJ2-7, with 8 nucleotides matching TRBD1. Germline V gene lookup returns CDR1 GTSNPN and CDR2 SVGIG (reference sequence). This CDR3 comprises 15 residues. The V and J ends lost 1 base and 4 bases, in that order; junction bases with no gene match: 9. DNA for the CDR3: TGTGCCTGGAGTGGAGGCAGGGGGCTTCTGTACGAGCAGTACTTC. Translation: CAWSGGRGLLYEQYF.

V usage is TRBV30 and J usage is TRBJ1-1; D perhaps matches TRBD1 (5 bases). The ends were cut back, 0 bases at V and 4 bases at J, with 12 bases in the middle. Germline CDR1 and CDR2: GTSNPN and SVGIG (reference sequence). The CDR3 runs 14 residues. CDR3 residues: CAWSVAGLGTEAFF. CDR3 coding DNA: TGTGCCTGGAGTGTCGCGGGGCTAGGCACTGAAGCTTTCTTT.

The chain combines TRBV10-3 with TRBJ1-6, with D unresolved. Germline V gene data show CDR1 as ENHRY and CDR2 as SYGVKD. The V and J ends lost 4 bases and 0 bases respectively, with 10 bases between them. The CDR3 runs to 16 residues. The CDR3 sequence: CAISGSGDSYNSPLHF. CDR3 coding DNA: TGTGCCATCAGTGGGTCCGGGGACTCCTATAATTCACCCCTCCACTTT.

The V call is TRBV5-6, the J call TRBJ2-3; D is perhaps TRBD2 (6 bases). The CDR3 sequence is 16 residues long. Looked up from germline, CDR1 is SGHDT and CDR2 is YYEEEE. The V gene lost 3 bases and the J gene lost 4 bases, with 18 bases spanning the gap. The CDR3 DNA sequence: TGTGCCAGCAGCTCTCTTACCCAGAGGGACTCAGATACGCAGTATTTT. Its translation is CASSSLTQRDSDTQYF.

The gene calls are TRBV30 and TRBJ1-5; 8 nucleotides match TRBD1. This CDR3 has 15 amino acids. The V gene's germline CDR1 is GTSNPN and CDR2 SVGIG (reference sequence). The junction had 5 bases not matched to a gene; V was cut back by 2 bases and J by 2 bases. DNA for the CDR3: TGTGCCTGGAGTCCCCAGACAGGGGGCAATCAGCCCCAGCATTTT. Translation gives CAWSPQTGGNQPQHF.

This clone was seen only a few times. CDR3 region: CASKGAASDINQPQHF. The CDR3 bases are TGTGCCAGCAAAGGGGCGGCCAGTGATATCAATCAGCCCCAGCATTTT. This chain connects TRBV2 to TRBJ1-5; perhaps TRBD1 as D (5 bases). Trimming cost V 7 bases and J 3 bases, with 19 bases left between them. The CDR3 covers 16 residues. Germline V CDR1 and CDR2: SNHLY, FYNNEI.

This chain links TRBV7-2 with TRBJ2-3, with 7 bases aligning to TRBD2. Germline V gives CDR1 SGHTA, CDR2 FQGNSA. V shed 5 bases, J shed 7 bases, and the junction held 6 bases outside the gene matches. The CDR3 length is 13 residues. CDR3 coding DNA: TGTGCCAGCAGCGGATGGGGAGGGAATACGCAGTATTTT. Translation gives CASSGWGGNTQYF.

The chain has TRBV7-8 and TRBJ1-1; D is undetermined. Trimming took 6 bases from V and 1 from J, leaving 9 bases between them. The germline V gene encodes CDR1 SGHVS and CDR2 FQNEAQ. This CDR3 has 13 amino acids. CDR3 sequence: CASSLIENTEAFF. The CDR3 coding sequence is TGTGCCAGCAGTTTGATAGAGAACACTGAAGCTTTCTTT.

CDR3 DNA sequence: TGTGCCAGCAGCACCCAATTAGCTAACACTGAAGCTTTCTTT. Its translation is CASSTQLANTEAFF. This chain connects TRBV9 to TRBJ1-1; D is uncertain. From germline, CDR1 is SGDLS and CDR2 YYNGEE. V was pared by 4 bases and J by 2 bases, with 12 bases between. The CDR3 contains 14 residues. The entire variable domain, with the rest obtained from reference TRBV9 and TRBJ1-1, is as follows: DSGVTQTPKHLITATGQRVTLRCSPRSGDLSVYWYQQSLDQGLQFLIQYYNGEERAKGNILERFSAQQFPDLHSELNLSSLELGDSALYFCASSTQLANTEAFFGQGTRLTVV.

A single count supports this clone. The chain carries TRBV19 and TRBJ2-1; 7 nucleotides align to TRBD2. The V gene's germline CDR1 is LNHDA and CDR2 SQIVND (reference sequence). This CDR3 region has 14 residues. Losses at the gene ends were 3 bases for V and 6 bases for J; bases not matched to a gene: 5. CDR3: CASSMGGLVNEQFF. DNA of the CDR3: TGTGCCAGTAGTATGGGGGGGTTGGTCAATGAGCAGTTCTTC.

In this sample, this clone turned up once. This rearrangement joins TRBV7-9 to TRBJ1-4; D unclear. Deletions cut 4 bases from V and 8 bases from J, with 8 bases between. This CDR3 spans 12 amino acids. Per the germline V gene, CDR1 is SEHNR and CDR2 is FQNEAQ (reference sequence). CDR3: CASSSTLEKLFF. CDR3 sequence (DNA): TGTGCCAGCAGCTCAACCCTAGAAAAACTGTTTTTT.

This chain uses TRBV18 with TRBJ2-1; 10 nucleotides align to TRBD1. Germline CDR1 is KGHSH and CDR2 is LQKENI. Trimming removed 5 bases from V and 7 bases from J; junction bases left unmatched: 11. This CDR3 spans 16 amino acids. CDR3 protein: CASSAFPGQGRNEQFF. The CDR3 DNA is TGTGCCAGCTCAGCCTTTCCGGGACAGGGGAGGAATGAGCAGTTCTTC.

V and J are TRBV7-2 and TRBJ1-1; D remains unclear. The CDR3 loop spans 13 amino acids. In germline, CDR1 is SGHTA, CDR2 FQGNSA. V was shortened by 5 bases and J by 1 base, with 8 bases between the two germline ends. CDR3 nucleotide sequence: TGTGCCAGCAGCAACCAGCGGAACACTGAAGCTTTCTTT. It is translated as CASSNQRNTEAFF.

The sample holds a few counts of this clone. This chain connects TRBV6-5 to TRBJ1-3, with D maybe TRBD1 (6 bases). Deletions cut 6 bases from V and 3 bases from J, with 15 bases between. Germline values: CDR1 MNHEY, CDR2 SVGAGI. The CDR3 extends over 15 amino acids. CDR3 sequence reads: CASSPRGQLGNTIYF. For the CDR3, the DNA is TGTGCCAGCAGCCCAAGAGGACAGCTTGGAAACACCATATATTTT.

The chain has TRBV11-2 and TRBJ2-6, with 9 bases matching TRBD1. Germline V gene data show CDR1 as SGHAT and CDR2 as FQNNGV. The CDR3 runs to 19 residues. With 5 bases clipped from V and 3 bases from J, the junction kept 14 bases outside the gene matches. In DNA, the CDR3 is TGTGCCAGCAGCCCTTGGGGACAGGGTTGGTCGGTTGGGGCCAACGTCCTGACTTTC. Residues: CASSPWGQGWSVGANVLTF.

The chain has TRBV5-1 and TRBJ1-5, with D unclear. From germline, CDR1 is SGHRS and CDR2 YFSETQ. Trimming cost V 0 bases and J 5 bases, with 12 bases left between them. The CDR3 is 15 residues long. The CDR3 DNA is TGCGCCAGCAGCTTGGAATATCCCGGTGATCAGCCCCAGCATTTT. Amino acids: CASSLEYPGDQPQHF.